The rows below give T cell receptor beta chains drawn from one sample of a study of beta chain features in type 1 diabetes. TCRdb's table, derived via immunoSEQ multiplex PCR, lists solely in-frame clones and lacks some. Altogether about 620,000 clones are present, around 16% being singletons, with the ten largest covering under 0.095%. Sequenced sample: naive CD4+ T cells from blood. Receptors were obtained from a man between 18 and 29 years old in good health. Each CDR3 is given with its conserved first and last residue. The order of the fields is D gene, J gene, V gene, clone size, CDR3 protein, CDR3 DNA. The D gene is left open where the match is weak. Clone size is stated in some rows and not others, as once, few, many or a class when expanded.

d_gene: TRBD2; j_gene: TRBJ2-1; v_gene: TRBV11-2; abundance: -; CDR3aa: CASSLEGAGGRNEQFF; CDR3nt: TGTGCCAGCAGCTTAGAAGGGGCGGGAGGGAGGAATGAGCAGTTCTTC
d_gene: TRBD1; j_gene: TRBJ2-4; v_gene: TRBV4-1; abundance: -; CDR3aa: CASTSTTGTALAKNIQYF; CDR3nt: TGCGCCAGCACCTCCACGACAGGGACAGCCTTAGCCAAAAACATTCAGTACTTC
d_gene: -; j_gene: TRBJ1-2; v_gene: TRBV25-1; abundance: few; CDR3aa: CASSLEGNDGYTF; CDR3nt: TGTGCCAGCAGTTTAGAGGGGAATGATGGCTACACCTTC
d_gene: TRBD1; j_gene: TRBJ1-2; v_gene: TRBV7-6; abundance: -; CDR3aa: CASSPEYRGRVYGYTF; CDR3nt: TGTGCCAGCAGCCCAGAATACAGGGGGCGAGTCTATGGCTACACCTTC
d_gene: -; j_gene: TRBJ2-5; v_gene: TRBV2; abundance: -; CDR3aa: CASSVETQYF; CDR3nt: TGTGCCAGCAGTGTGGAGACCCAGTACTTC
d_gene: -; j_gene: TRBJ1-5; v_gene: TRBV29-1; abundance: -; CDR3aa: CSITLALGGPQHF; CDR3nt: TGCAGCATCACTCTGGCCTTAGGGGGGCCCCAGCATTTT
d_gene: -; j_gene: TRBJ1-3; v_gene: TRBV18; abundance: -; CDR3aa: CASPSDGISSGNTIYF; CDR3nt: TGTGCCAGCCCGTCTGACGGGATTAGCTCTGGAAACACCATATATTTT
d_gene: -; j_gene: TRBJ1-3; v_gene: TRBV4-1; abundance: -; CDR3aa: CASSQVDRGNTIYF; CDR3nt: TGCGCCAGCAGCCAAGTTGACAGGGGAAACACCATATATTTT
d_gene: TRBD2; j_gene: TRBJ2-1; v_gene: TRBV5-1; abundance: few; CDR3aa: CASSTGSSGAYNEQFF; CDR3nt: TGCGCCAGCAGCACAGGTAGTAGCGGGGCATACAATGAGCAGTTCTTC
d_gene: -; j_gene: TRBJ1-5; v_gene: TRBV7-8; abundance: -; CDR3aa: CASSSVPGQVNQPQHF; CDR3nt: TGTGCCAGCAGCTCCGTGCCTGGGCAGGTGAACCAGCCCCAGCATTTT
d_gene: TRBD1; j_gene: TRBJ2-3; v_gene: TRBV7-9; abundance: few; CDR3aa: CASSHRQGITDTQYF; CDR3nt: TGTGCCAGCAGCCACCGACAGGGTATCACAGATACGCAGTATTTT
d_gene: -; j_gene: TRBJ1-2; v_gene: TRBV7-2; abundance: -; CDR3aa: CASSLLLFFNYGYTF; CDR3nt: TGTGCCAGCAGCTTATTGCTGTTCTTTAACTATGGCTACACCTTC
d_gene: -; j_gene: TRBJ2-1; v_gene: TRBV4-1; abundance: -; CDR3aa: CASSQSGTVPTEQFF; CDR3nt: TGCGCCAGCAGCCAAAGCGGCACAGTACCCACTGAGCAGTTCTTC
d_gene: -; j_gene: TRBJ2-1; v_gene: TRBV27; abundance: -; CDR3aa: CASSATMPNEQFF; CDR3nt: TGTGCCAGCAGTGCGACTATGCCGAATGAGCAGTTCTTC
d_gene: -; j_gene: TRBJ1-1; v_gene: TRBV28; abundance: -; CDR3aa: CASSLNGVIAFF; CDR3nt: TGTGCCAGCAGTCTAAATGGGGTGATAGCTTTCTTT
d_gene: -; j_gene: TRBJ2-2; v_gene: TRBV5-1; abundance: few; CDR3aa: CASSLAVDGAGELFF; CDR3nt: TGCGCCAGCAGCTTGGCCGTTGACGGGGCCGGGGAGCTGTTTTTT
d_gene: -; j_gene: TRBJ1-2; v_gene: TRBV7-2; abundance: few; CDR3aa: CASSQRQGSYGYTF; CDR3nt: TGTGCCAGCAGCCAGCGGCAGGGCAGCTATGGCTACACCTTC
d_gene: TRBD2; j_gene: TRBJ2-7; v_gene: TRBV18; abundance: -; CDR3aa: CASSPGLAGAAYEQYF; CDR3nt: TGTGCCAGCTCACCTGGACTAGCGGGGGCCGCCTACGAGCAGTACTTC
d_gene: -; j_gene: TRBJ2-3; v_gene: TRBV10-3; abundance: few; CDR3aa: CAISGGIRDADTQYF; CDR3nt: TGTGCCATCAGTGGCGGCATCCGGGATGCAGATACGCAGTATTTT
d_gene: -; j_gene: TRBJ2-5; v_gene: TRBV7-2; abundance: few; CDR3aa: CASSLGAETQYF; CDR3nt: TGTGCCAGCAGCTTAGGGGCTGAGACCCAGTACTTC
d_gene: TRBD1; j_gene: TRBJ1-2; v_gene: TRBV7-3; abundance: -; CDR3aa: CASSLGDRRTNYGYTF; CDR3nt: TGTGCCAGCAGCTTAGGGGACAGGCGCACTAACTATGGCTACACCTTC
d_gene: -; j_gene: TRBJ1-1; v_gene: TRBV7-2; abundance: -; CDR3aa: CASSLATVGEAFF; CDR3nt: TGTGCCAGCAGCTTAGCGACAGTAGGTGAAGCTTTCTTT
d_gene: TRBD1; j_gene: TRBJ2-3; v_gene: TRBV7-2; abundance: -; CDR3aa: CASTDRGRDTQYF; CDR3nt: TGTGCCAGCACAGACAGGGGGCGTGATACGCAGTATTTT
d_gene: -; j_gene: TRBJ2-7; v_gene: TRBV5-1; abundance: -; CDR3aa: CASSLEAPYEQYF; CDR3nt: TGCGCCAGCAGCTTGGAAGCGCCCTACGAGCAGTACTTC
d_gene: TRBD2; j_gene: TRBJ2-7; v_gene: TRBV10-3; abundance: -; CDR3aa: CAINLAGESNEQYF; CDR3nt: TGTGCCATCAACCTAGCGGGAGAGTCTAACGAGCAGTACTTC
d_gene: -; j_gene: TRBJ1-1; v_gene: TRBV5-4; abundance: -; CDR3aa: CALQTTANTEAFF; CDR3nt: TGTGCCCTCCAAACGACGGCGAACACTGAAGCTTTCTTT
d_gene: -; j_gene: TRBJ1-1; v_gene: TRBV10-3; abundance: -; CDR3aa: CAIGTENTEAFF; CDR3nt: TGTGCCATCGGGACGGAGAACACTGAAGCTTTCTTT
d_gene: -; j_gene: TRBJ1-2; v_gene: TRBV28; abundance: -; CDR3aa: CASSSPGGTGYGYTF; CDR3nt: TGTGCCAGCAGTTCGCCTGGTGGAACCGGCTATGGCTACACCTTC
d_gene: -; j_gene: TRBJ2-5; v_gene: TRBV7-2; abundance: -; CDR3aa: CASSLVQETQYF; CDR3nt: TGTGCCAGCAGCTTAGTGCAAGAGACCCAGTACTTC
d_gene: TRBD2; j_gene: TRBJ2-2; v_gene: TRBV9; abundance: few; CDR3aa: CASSVATSGNTGELFF; CDR3nt: TGTGCCAGCAGCGTAGCGACTAGCGGAAACACCGGGGAGCTGTTTTTT
d_gene: -; j_gene: TRBJ1-5; v_gene: TRBV30; abundance: -; CDR3aa: CAWSVKLGNQPQHF; CDR3nt: TGTGCCTGGAGTGTCAAGTTGGGCAATCAGCCCCAGCATTTT
d_gene: -; j_gene: TRBJ2-1; v_gene: TRBV15; abundance: -; CDR3aa: CATSGISNRDNEQFF; CDR3nt: TGTGCCACCAGCGGGATCTCTAATAGGGACAATGAGCAGTTCTTC
d_gene: -; j_gene: TRBJ1-1; v_gene: TRBV19; abundance: few; CDR3aa: CASSAQQGNTEAFF; CDR3nt: TGTGCCAGTAGTGCCCAACAGGGGAACACTGAAGCTTTCTTT
d_gene: -; j_gene: TRBJ2-5; v_gene: TRBV5-1; abundance: -; CDR3aa: CASSLGLLGETQYF; CDR3nt: TGCGCCAGCAGCTTGGGATTACTCGGAGAGACCCAGTACTTC
d_gene: -; j_gene: TRBJ2-4; v_gene: TRBV5-1; abundance: -; CDR3aa: CASSLMGISAKNIQYF; CDR3nt: TGCGCCAGCAGCTTGATGGGGATCTCAGCCAAAAACATTCAGTACTTC
d_gene: -; j_gene: TRBJ1-6; v_gene: TRBV5-1; abundance: -; CDR3aa: CASSDGYNSPLHF; CDR3nt: TGCGCCAGCAGCGACGGGTATAATTCACCCCTCCACTTT
d_gene: TRBD1; j_gene: TRBJ1-5; v_gene: TRBV10-3; abundance: -; CDR3aa: CAISEGQGENQPQHF; CDR3nt: TGTGCCATCAGTGAGGGACAGGGGGAAAATCAGCCCCAGCATTTT
d_gene: -; j_gene: TRBJ2-7; v_gene: TRBV20-1; abundance: few; CDR3aa: CSAIFSYEQYF; CDR3nt: TGCAGTGCTATCTTCTCCTACGAGCAGTACTTC
d_gene: TRBD1; j_gene: TRBJ2-7; v_gene: TRBV6-1; abundance: -; CDR3aa: CASSVMGQGPYPYEQYF; CDR3nt: TGTGCCAGCAGTGTGATGGGACAGGGCCCTTATCCCTACGAGCAGTACTTC
d_gene: TRBD2; j_gene: TRBJ2-2; v_gene: TRBV11-2; abundance: -; CDR3aa: CASRPTSGTGELFF; CDR3nt: TGTGCCAGCAGACCGACTAGCGGGACCGGGGAGCTGTTTTTT
d_gene: TRBD2; j_gene: TRBJ2-1; v_gene: TRBV5-1; abundance: few; CDR3aa: CASSLGVGSGSYNEQFF; CDR3nt: TGCGCCAGCAGCTTGGGGGTGGGTAGCGGGAGTTACAATGAGCAGTTCTTC
d_gene: TRBD1; j_gene: TRBJ1-1; v_gene: TRBV7-3; abundance: few; CDR3aa: CASSSKGAYTEAFF; CDR3nt: TGTGCCAGCAGCTCGAAGGGGGCGTATACTGAAGCTTTCTTT
d_gene: TRBD2; j_gene: TRBJ2-3; v_gene: TRBV5-1; abundance: -; CDR3aa: CASSSGTSGRSTDTQYF; CDR3nt: TGCGCCAGCAGCTCCGGGACTAGCGGGAGAAGTACAGATACGCAGTATTTT
d_gene: -; j_gene: TRBJ1-6; v_gene: TRBV11-2; abundance: few; CDR3aa: CASSLEQGPNSPLHF; CDR3nt: TGTGCCAGCAGCTTAGAGCAAGGCCCCAATTCACCCCTCCACTTT
d_gene: -; j_gene: TRBJ2-4; v_gene: TRBV11-2; abundance: few; CDR3aa: CASSFPWAVKNIQYF; CDR3nt: TGTGCCAGCAGCTTCCCGTGGGCGGTCAAAAACATTCAGTACTTC
d_gene: TRBD1; j_gene: TRBJ2-7; v_gene: TRBV14; abundance: few; CDR3aa: CASSRPGQGLYEQYF; CDR3nt: TGTGCCAGCAGCCGGCCCGGACAGGGGCTCTACGAGCAGTACTTC
d_gene: TRBD2; j_gene: TRBJ2-7; v_gene: TRBV7-8; abundance: few; CDR3aa: CASSIMTAGRRQYF; CDR3nt: TGTGCCAGCAGCATCATGACAGCGGGGCGTCGGCAGTACTTC
d_gene: -; j_gene: TRBJ1-4; v_gene: TRBV14; abundance: -; CDR3aa: CASSQGGEKLFF; CDR3nt: TGTGCCAGCAGCCAAGGAGGGGAAAAACTGTTTTTT